This T cell receptor beta chain was observed in a study of blood T cell repertoires in COVID-19. Study context: Samples came from the United States, Italy and Spain, spanning acute and convalescent COVID-19.

Profiling relied on immunoSEQ multiplex PCR, and the TCRdb table lists in-frame clones only, not all of them. In the table there are about 65,000 clones, 93% of which are singletons. This CDR3 contains 15 residues. Per the germline V gene, CDR1 is SNHLY and CDR2 is FYNNEI. After removal of 6 bases from V and 0 bases from J, the junction contained 4 bases not matched to a gene. The chain links TRBV2 to TRBJ2-2; 7 nucleotides match TRBD1. The receptor's source is a man aged 65-85 years with active COVID-19. The sequenced sample was peripheral blood. Written as DNA, the CDR3 is TGTGCCAGCAGGGACAGGCTCGCGAACACCGGGGAGCTGTTTTTT. Translated, it gives CASRDRLANTGELFF.